Following are 8 T cell receptor beta chains from one sample sequenced in a study of neurological immune-mediated disorders. Using its own MiXCR run on the 5' RACE reads, TCRdb lists one record per CDR3 protein. Of 90,000 to 150,000 distinct CDR3 sequences listed, roughly 3.2% were seen once; the top ten hold 1.3%. Sequencing input: PBMCs. These receptors were obtained from a young woman with multiple sclerosis.

In its sample, this clonotype was seen many times. The chain carries TRBV20-1 and TRBJ1-1; a possible D gene is TRBD1 (5 bases). CDR1 DFQATT and CDR2 SNEGSKA come from the germline V gene (reference sequence). The CDR3 consists of 16 residues. Trimming took off 0 bases at V and 0 bases at J, with 14 bases between the two ends. CDR3 nucleotide sequence: TGCAGTGCTAGAGATTCGGGGGAACAGGTGAACACTGAAGCTTTCTTT. It translates to CSARDSGEQVNTEAFF.

This clonotype was seen many times. This chain connects TRBV6-5 to TRBJ2-4; 8 bases line up with TRBD2. V lost 3 bases and J lost 7; bases outside the gene matches: 5. Germline-derived CDR1 and CDR2 are MNHEY and SVGAGI. The CDR3 is made up of 14 amino acids. The CDR3 reads CASSYNGGRNIQYF. DNA of the CDR3: TGTGCCAGCAGTTATAATGGCGGGAGGAACATTCAGTACTTC.

Ten or more counts support this clonotype. V and J are TRBV29-1 and TRBJ2-7; no clear D gene. V lost 4 bases, J lost 4 bases, and 5 bases lay in between. The CDR3 is 10 amino acids. Germline V gene lookup returns CDR1 SQVTM and CDR2 ANQGSEA. CDR3 residues: CSVVTYEQYF. The CDR3 region has the DNA TGCAGCGTTGTCACTTACGAGCAGTACTTC.

There are many counts of this clonotype. This chain links TRBV20-1 with TRBJ1-1, with unresolved D. Trimming removed 5 bases from V and 8 bases from J, with 12 bases in between. The CDR3 extends over 11 amino acids. Germline V lookup: CDR1 DFQATT, CDR2 SNEGSKA (reference sequence). Written as DNA, the CDR3 is TGCAGTGCTGGACCTGAAGTAGAAGCTTTCTTT. This encodes CSAGPEVEAFF.

In its sample, this clonotype was seen a few times. This chain links TRBV20-1 with TRBJ1-2, with D hard to call. Trimming removed 6 bases at V and 4 bases at J, with 15 bases between. Germline V gene data show CDR1 as DFQATT and CDR2 as SNEGSKA (reference sequence). There are 13 residues in the CDR3. The DNA for the CDR3 is TGCAGTGCCCCGGTGGAGGCGGCCTATGGCTACACCTTC. The encoded protein is CSAPVEAAYGYTF.

This clonotype was recorded many times. The chain combines TRBV2 with TRBJ2-7; D perhaps matches TRBD1 (5 bases). CDR3 length equals 16 residues. The V gene's germline CDR1 is SNHLY and CDR2 FYNNEI. Between the trimmed V and J ends, which lost 1 base and 6 bases, there was a span of 19 bases. This CDR3 reads CASSEEGLLSRREQYF. The DNA of the CDR3 is TGTGCCAGCAGTGAAGAGGGGCTCCTGAGTAGGCGCGAGCAGTACTTC.

This clonotype appeared many times. This rearrangement joins TRBV29-1 to TRBJ1-1; no clear D gene. V was shortened by 4 bases and J by 0 bases, with 15 bases between the two germline ends. Per the germline V gene, CDR1 is SQVTM and CDR2 is ANQGSEA. The CDR3 sequence is 15 residues long. The CDR3 bases are TGCAGCGTTGGTTTGGCAGTGAGGATGAACACTGAAGCTTTCTTT. Encoded protein: CSVGLAVRMNTEAFF.

In its sample, this clonotype was seen many times. The chain combines TRBV5-1 with TRBJ2-1, with D possibly being TRBD2 (5 bases). Germline values: CDR1 SGHRS, CDR2 YFSETQ. CDR3 size: 16 residues. Deletions cut 0 bases from V and 6 bases from J, with 16 bases between. The CDR3 region is CASSLGEGQWANEQFF. The CDR3 nucleotides read TGCGCCAGCAGCTTGGGAGAGGGCCAATGGGCCAATGAGCAGTTCTTC.